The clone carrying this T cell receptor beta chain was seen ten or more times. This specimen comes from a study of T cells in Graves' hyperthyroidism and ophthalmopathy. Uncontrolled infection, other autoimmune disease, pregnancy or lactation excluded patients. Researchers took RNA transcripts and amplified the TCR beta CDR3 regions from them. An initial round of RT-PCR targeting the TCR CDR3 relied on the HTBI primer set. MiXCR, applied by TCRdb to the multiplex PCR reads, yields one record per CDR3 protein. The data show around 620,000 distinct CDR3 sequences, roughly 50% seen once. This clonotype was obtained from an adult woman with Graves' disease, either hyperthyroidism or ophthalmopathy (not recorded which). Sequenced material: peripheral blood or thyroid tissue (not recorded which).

The CDR3 reads CASSQERQQPQHF. DNA of the CDR3: TGCGCCAGCAGCCAAGAGAGACAACAGCCCCAGCATTTT. The rearrangement uses TRBV4-1 and TRBJ1-5, with D unresolved. The CDR3 loop spans 13 amino acids. Germline V gene lookup returns CDR1 MGHRA and CDR2 YSYEKL. V was trimmed by 0 bases and J by 7 bases, leaving 7 bases between them.